Each of the 25 T cell receptor beta chains below was sequenced from the same sample in a study of CD8+CD57+ T cells in acquired aplastic anemia. CDR3 and TCR beta VDJ profiling relied on a genomic DNA template. Using its own MiXCR run on the reads, TCRdb lists one record per CDR3 protein. The data show 150,000 or so distinct CDR3 sequences, about half seen once. CD8+CD57+ cell expansion had been shown by flow cytometry in patients chosen for sequencing. The sequencing sample was made of sorted CD4+, CD8+, or CD8+CD57+ T cells (not recorded which) from PBMCs. The receptor source for this set is a human donor with aplastic anemia.

The chain uses TRBV9 and TRBJ2-7; TRBD2 matches at 12 bases. CDR3 length: 14 amino acids. Trimming cost V 3 bases and J 5 bases; bases outside gene matches: 3. Germline assignment: CDR1 SGDLS and CDR2 YYNGEE. The CDR3 DNA reads as TGTGCCAGCAGCGCGGGACTAGCGGGCCACGAGCAGTACTTC. Translated: CASSAGLAGHEQYF. Complete variable domain (other parts from reference TRBV9 and TRBJ2-7): DSGVTQTPKHLITATGQRVTLRCSPRSGDLSVYWYQQSLDQGLQFLIQYYNGEERAKGNILERFSAQQFPDLHSELNLSSLELGDSALYFCASSAGLAGHEQYFGPGTRLTVT.

Comment on this clonotype: At one end the junction does not follow the germline gene, possibly because of a read error. This chain joins TRBV20-1 and TRBJ1-1, with TRBD1 identical over 8 bases. The CDR3 is made up of 13 amino acids. The germline CDR1 and CDR2 sequences are DFQATT and SNEGSKA (reference sequence). CDR3 coding DNA: TGCAGTGCCTTCCAGGGGGCGCTCACTGAAGCTTCCTTT. Amino acids: CSAFQGALTEASF.

This clonotype has at least ten counts. The gene calls are TRBV12-3 or TRBV12-4 and TRBJ1-4; 10 bases are a match to TRBD1. V shed 5 bases and J 2 bases; nucleotides not matched to a gene: 5. This CDR3 has 16 amino acids. The CDR3: CASSRQGAGTNEKLFF. The CDR3 DNA reads as TGTGCCAGCAGTAGACAGGGGGCAGGCACTAATGAAAAACTGTTTTTT.

The gene calls are TRBV24-1 and TRBJ2-7, with D perhaps given as TRBD1 or TRBD2 (5 bases each). This CDR3 region has 16 residues. CDR1 and CDR2 (germline): KGHDR, SFDVKD. V lost 5 bases, J lost 2 bases, and 18 bases lay in between. Here the CDR3 reads CATSAPGRTTPYEQYF. The CDR3 DNA reads as TGTGCCACCAGTGCCCCGGGACGGACGACCCCCTACGAGCAGTACTTC.

The rearrangement joins TRBV9 to TRBJ1-1; weak D call: TRBD1 (5 bases). Deletions cut 0 bases from V and 8 bases from J, with 11 bases between. Germline CDR1 SGDLS, CDR2 YYNGEE. The CDR3 has 13 residues. Here the CDR3 reads CASSVEPGREAFF. CDR3 in DNA: TGTGCCAGCAGCGTAGAGCCAGGGAGGGAAGCTTTCTTT.

In its sample, this clonotype was seen once. The CDR3 DNA reads as TGTGCCAGTAGTCCCAGGGCGAAGCAAGAGACCCAGTACTTC. It yields the protein CASSPRAKQETQYF. V and J are TRBV19 and TRBJ2-5, with D possibly TRBD1 on 5 matching bases. The CDR3 is made up of 14 amino acids. From germline, CDR1 is LNHDA and CDR2 SQIVND (reference sequence). V lost 5 bases and J lost 2, with 12 bases in between.

Of note for this clonotype: This may arise from a read error, as a much more abundant clone is one base away. This chain links TRBV5-1 with TRBJ2-3, with 8 bases that match TRBD2. CDR3 length: 15 residues. Trimming cost V 1 base and J 8 bases; bases outside gene matches: 9. CDR1 and CDR2 (germline): SGHRS, YFSETQ. The CDR3 reads CASSLKSGGAGTQYF. Written as DNA, the CDR3 is TGCGCCAGCAGCTTGAAGAGCGGGGGTGCAGGTACGCAGTATTTT.

The chain carries TRBV19 and TRBJ1-2; 8 nucleotides line up with TRBD1. The CDR3 length is 14 residues. CDR1 is LNHDA and CDR2 is SQIVND in the germline V gene (reference sequence). V was pared by 5 bases and J by 5 bases, with 7 bases of the junction left unmatched. CDR3 DNA: TGTGCCAGTAGTGCGACAGGGGCAAGATATGGCTACACCTTC. Protein sequence: CASSATGARYGYTF.

Points on this clonotype: A read error may be the cause here, since a much bigger clone is one base away. The chain joins TRBV6-5 to TRBJ2-7; D is possibly TRBD1 (5 bases). Germline-derived CDR1 and CDR2 are MNHEY and SVGAGI. There are 14 residues in the CDR3. The CDR3 loop reads CASSSTASSYGQYF. In DNA form, the CDR3 reads TGTGCCAGCAGTTCGACAGCAAGCTCCTACGGGCAGTACTTC.

This clonotype was recorded at least ten times. The genes are TRBV4-3 and TRBJ2-1; 9 nucleotides agree with TRBD2. CDR1 LGHNA and CDR2 YSLEER come from the germline V gene. The CDR3 consists of 13 residues. The trim removed 0 bases at V and 12 bases at J, leaving 3 bases unmatched. The CDR3 coding sequence is TGCGCCAGCAGCCAAGATCCTAGCGGGACGCAGTTCTTC. Residues: CASSQDPSGTQFF.

V gene TRBV11-3 combines with J gene TRBJ2-1; D not certain. V was trimmed by 2 bases and J by 4 bases, leaving 15 bases between them. The CDR3 is 16 amino acids. Looked up from germline, CDR1 is SGHNT and CDR2 is YENEEA. CDR3 bases: TGTGCCAGCAGCTTAACCCCCTTGGTTGGGTACAATGAGCAGTTCTTC. Translating it yields CASSLTPLVGYNEQFF.

This clonotype appeared many times. This chain connects TRBV5-1 to TRBJ1-1; 7 bases match TRBD1. The CDR3 consists of 14 residues. Losses at the gene ends were 4 bases for V and 0 bases for J; bases not matched to a gene: 3. Germline V lookup: CDR1 SGHRS, CDR2 YFSETQ. Here the CDR3 DNA reads TGCGCCAGCAGCGGGGGACAGTTGAACACTGAAGCTTTCTTT. Translating it yields CASSGGQLNTEAFF.

V is TRBV9 and J is TRBJ2-5; 9 nucleotides agree with TRBD1. Germline trimming cut 3 bases from V and 5 bases from J; bases unmatched to any gene: 8. Germline loops: CDR1 SGDLS, CDR2 YYNGEE. The CDR3 is 15 residues long. The DNA for the CDR3 is TGTGCCAGCAGCGCGAGGGGGACAGGGTGGGAGACCCAGTACTTC. It specifies CASSARGTGWETQYF.

The chain combines TRBV11-2 with TRBJ2-7; 9 bases are a match to TRBD2. Germline V lookup: CDR1 SGHAT, CDR2 FQNNGV. Trimming took 1 base from V and 4 from J; bases not matched to a gene: 5. The CDR3 is 15 amino acids. CDR3: CASSLGASGEYEQYF. The CDR3 DNA reads as TGTGCCAGCAGCTTAGGGGCTAGCGGGGAGTACGAGCAGTACTTC.

This clonotype has just a few counts. The J gene is TRBJ2-7, the V gene TRBV2; tentative D call: TRBD2 (8 bases). The germline V gene has CDR1 SNHLY and CDR2 FYNNEI. The CDR3 extends over 14 amino acids. Between the trimmed V and J ends, which lost 6 bases and 5 bases, there was a span of 17 bases. The CDR3 region has the DNA TGTGCCAGCAGCTTATCGGGAGGGGGCCACGAGCAGTACTTC. Translated, it gives CASSLSGGGHEQYF.

This clonotype has a single count. V gene TRBV25-1 combines with J gene TRBJ2-7; a weak D match, TRBD2 (5 bases). Trimming took off 7 bases at V and 2 bases at J, with 12 bases between the two ends. The CDR3 length is 13 residues. Germline V gene lookup returns CDR1 MGHDK and CDR2 SYGVNS. CDR3 loop: CASILDGTYEQYV. The CDR3 nucleotides read TGTGCCAGCATCCTTGACGGGACCTACGAGCAGTACGTC.

V is TRBV19 and J is TRBJ2-5; D possibly corresponds to TRBD2 (5 bases). Germline V gene lookup returns CDR1 LNHDA and CDR2 SQIVND (reference sequence). The V gene lost 2 bases and the J gene lost 2 bases, with 9 bases spanning the gap. The CDR3 loop spans 14 amino acids. The CDR3 loop is CASSIRGLQETQYF. The CDR3 DNA follows: TGTGCCAGTAGTATAAGAGGGCTTCAAGAGACCCAGTACTTC.

In the case of this clonotype: A read error is possible here, since a much larger clone lies one base away. For the CDR3, the DNA is TGTGTCAGCAGTGACAGCAATGAGCAGTTCTTC. Translation: CVSSDSNEQFF. The chain carries TRBV2 and TRBJ2-1; D is perhaps TRBD1 (5 bases). In germline, CDR1 is SNHLY, CDR2 FYNNEI. The CDR3 has 11 residues.

This clonotype has just a few counts. The gene calls are TRBV6-2 or TRBV6-3 and TRBJ1-3, with 8 bases that match TRBD1. The CDR3 has 15 residues. V shed 5 bases and J 3 bases; nucleotides not matched to a gene: 6. Germline V CDR1 and CDR2: MNHEY, SVGEGT. CDR3 coding DNA: TGTGCCAGCAGTCCGGACAGGGCATATGGAAACACCATATATTTT. This codes for CASSPDRAYGNTIYF.

The V gene is TRBV6-1, the J gene TRBJ2-7; 8 bases are shared with TRBD2. The ends lost 6 bases at V and 2 bases at J; junction bases unmatched: 12. The CDR3 is 16 residues long. In germline, CDR1 is MNHNS, CDR2 SASEGT. The CDR3 nucleotides read TGTGCCAGCAGAGGGGGGAGCGGGGGAGCCACCTACGAGCAGTACTTC. Translating gives CASRGGSGGATYEQYF.

Remarks on this clonotype: A junction boundary mismatches the germline segment, possibly from a read error. This chain connects TRBV10-3 to TRBJ2-5; D perhaps matches TRBD2 (5 bases). The CDR3 is made up of 16 amino acids. Germline V lookup: CDR1 ENHRY, CDR2 SYGVKD. In DNA form, the CDR3 reads TGTGCCACCAGTGATTCGCGGGCCCCCCGGGAAGAGACCCAGTACTTC. The encoded protein is CATSDSRAPREETQYF.

This clonotype was picked up a small number of times. This chain connects TRBV25-1 to TRBJ1-4, with D unresolved. Germline values: CDR1 MGHDK, CDR2 SYGVNS. The V gene lost 6 bases and the J gene lost 4 bases, with 15 bases spanning the gap. The CDR3 contains 15 residues. The CDR3 loop is CASRPLKRNNEKLFF. The CDR3 coding sequence is TGTGCCAGCAGACCCTTAAAACGGAATAATGAAAAACTGTTTTTT.

The V gene is TRBV20-1, the J gene TRBJ1-1; D possibly corresponds to TRBD1 (5 bases). CDR1 and CDR2 (germline): DFQATT, SNEGSKA (reference sequence). Trimming cost V 8 bases and J 0 bases, with 19 bases left between them. This CDR3 comprises 15 residues. The CDR3 DNA follows: TGCAGTTACTCTAACAGGCTAACTATGAACACTGAAGCTTTCTTT. Its translation: CSYSNRLTMNTEAFF.

This clonotype was counted ten times or more. This chain links TRBV5-5 with TRBJ2-7; 9 nucleotides agree with TRBD2. The CDR3 runs 15 residues. J was trimmed by 2 bases and V by 1 base; bases with no gene match: 4. The germline V gene encodes CDR1 SGHKS and CDR2 YYEKEE (reference sequence). CDR3 amino acids: CASSLLGGGAYEQYF. CDR3 nucleotide sequence: TGTGCCAGCAGCTTGCTAGGCGGGGGGGCCTACGAGCAGTACTTC.

The chain links TRBV7-6 to TRBJ2-3; a possible D gene is TRBD2 (6 bases). Germline loops: CDR1 SGHVS, CDR2 FNYEAQ. V was shortened by 4 bases and J by 0 bases, with 14 bases between the two germline ends. This CDR3 region has 16 residues. The CDR3 protein is CASSCEGEASTDTQYF. In nucleotides, the CDR3 is TGTGCCAGCAGCTGCGAAGGGGAGGCTAGCACAGATACGCAGTATTTT.